The 14 T cell receptor beta chains listed next were all sequenced from one sample in a study of shared clonotypes between healthy human individuals. Sequenced by immunoSEQ multiplex PCR; TCRdb stores in-frame clones only, minus some. The sample includes hundreds of thousands of clones, around 74% of them seen just once. Sequencing was carried out using memory CD4+ T cells sorted from blood. Subset meaning: CD45RA-negative fraction. The origin of the receptors is a woman aged 25-40 years in good health.

This chain joins TRBV5-1 and TRBJ1-1, with D perhaps TRBD1 (6 bases). The CDR3 covers 14 residues. Germline loops: CDR1 SGHRS, CDR2 YFSETQ. Trimming pared 0 bases from V and 6 bases from J, leaving 12 bases between. The CDR3: CASSLADSSPEAFF. DNA for the CDR3: TGCGCCAGCAGCTTGGCGGACAGTTCCCCTGAAGCTTTCTTT.

This chain joins TRBV9 and TRBJ2-1; D unresolved. CDR1 SGDLS and CDR2 YYNGEE come from the germline V gene. Trimming left V 3 bases short and J 7 bases short, with 20 bases between. CDR3 length equals 16 residues. The CDR3 DNA is TGTGCCAGCAGCGCAAGCCCGGGCCTCGGACCAAATGAGCAGTTCTTC. This encodes CASSASPGLGPNEQFF.

The chain has TRBV2 and TRBJ2-1, with TRBD2 identical over 8 bases. The CDR3 totals 13 residues. The germline V gene encodes CDR1 SNHLY and CDR2 FYNNEI. V lost 10 bases to trimming and J lost 6 bases; unmatched junction nucleotides: 8. CDR3 bases: TGTGCCAACCGGGGGACTAGTTTCAATGAGCAGTTCTTC. Protein: CANRGTSFNEQFF.

This clone was observed once. V and J are TRBV15 and TRBJ2-1; 10 bases match TRBD2. The CDR3 consists of 15 residues. The ends lost 6 bases at V and 6 bases at J; junction bases unmatched: 8. Germline lookup yields CDR1 LNHNV and CDR2 YYDKDF (reference sequence). CDR3 DNA sequence: TGTGCCACCAGGATGCTAGCGGGAGAGGTCAATGAGCAGTTCTTC. Translating it yields CATRMLAGEVNEQFF.

The CDR3, as DNA: TGTGCCAGCACCTCGACGGGCACTGAAGCTTTCTTT. Translated: CASTSTGTEAFF. This chain joins TRBV28 and TRBJ1-1; D uncertain. Germline assignment: CDR1 MDHEN and CDR2 SYDVKM. The CDR3 is 12 amino acids. V lost 7 bases and J lost 4, with 10 bases in between.

This chain links TRBV30 with TRBJ2-1; tentatively, D is TRBD2 (6 bases). The CDR3 contains 16 residues. Trimming left V 0 bases short and J 3 bases short, with 15 bases between. Germline CDR1 reads GTSNPN; CDR2 reads SVGIG (reference sequence). CDR3: CAWSVTGLPLYNEQFF. As DNA, the CDR3 is TGTGCCTGGAGTGTGACGGGACTCCCCCTCTACAATGAGCAGTTCTTC.

The rearrangement joins TRBV19 to TRBJ1-3; D is unresolved. CDR3 length: 14 amino acids. Trimming took off 9 bases at V and 3 bases at J, with 15 bases between the two ends. Per the germline V gene, CDR1 is LNHDA and CDR2 is SQIVND (reference sequence). CDR3 in DNA: TGTGCCAGCGGAATCCCGGGGTATGGAAACACCATATATTTT. Translation: CASGIPGYGNTIYF.

The chain carries TRBV27 and TRBJ2-7; 15 bases align to TRBD2. This CDR3 is 16 amino acids long. V gave up 6 bases and J gave up 5 bases; unmatched junction bases: 8. Germline values: CDR1 MNHEY, CDR2 SMNVEV (reference sequence). CDR3 sequence: CASRGLAGGFDHEQYF. The DNA of the CDR3 is TGTGCCAGCAGGGGACTAGCGGGAGGTTTCGACCACGAGCAGTACTTC.

The chain joins TRBV30 to TRBJ1-3; D remains unclear. The CDR3 runs 14 residues. V was cut by 2 bases and J by 0 bases, with 8 bases left in between. The germline V gene encodes CDR1 GTSNPN and CDR2 SVGIG (reference sequence). The CDR3 nucleotides are TGTGCCTGGAGTCCACTAAACTCTGGAAACACCATATATTTT. Translation gives CAWSPLNSGNTIYF.

The J gene is TRBJ1-1, the V gene TRBV28; D remains ambiguous. This CDR3 has 13 residues. Per the germline V gene, CDR1 is MDHEN and CDR2 is SYDVKM. V gave up 0 bases and J gave up 2 bases, with 4 bases separating them. The CDR3 DNA sequence: TGTGCCAGCAGTTTATGGGTTAACACTGAAGCTTTCTTT. Its protein is CASSLWVNTEAFF.

J is TRBJ2-7 and V is TRBV10-1, with a tentative D call TRBD1 (5 bases). Germline V lookup: CDR1 WNHNN, CDR2 SYGVQD (reference sequence). This CDR3 is 18 amino acids long. V shed 0 bases and J shed 3 bases, with 21 bases lying between them. As DNA, the CDR3 is TGCGCCAGCAGTGAGTCCCTTTCGCAGGGCTTGAATCACTACGAGCAGTACTTC. Its translation is CASSESLSQGLNHYEQYF.

This chain connects TRBV18 to TRBJ1-2, with 9 bases fitting TRBD1. Trimming took 5 bases from V and 8 from J; bases not matched to a gene: 9. This CDR3 contains 14 residues. CDR1 is KGHSH, CDR2 LQKENI, per germline. This CDR3 is CASSIPGQGSGYTF. The CDR3, as DNA: TGTGCCAGCTCAATTCCGGGACAGGGATCCGGCTACACCTTC.

The chain is built from TRBV5-1 and TRBJ2-7; possible D gene TRBD1, 6 bases. V was pared by 4 bases and J by 1 base, with 15 bases between. The V gene's germline CDR1 is SGHRS and CDR2 YFSETQ. The CDR3 is 15 residues long. The CDR3: CASSQGTFLSYEQYF. DNA of the CDR3: TGCGCCAGCAGCCAGGGGACATTCTTGTCCTACGAGCAGTACTTC.

The J gene is TRBJ1-5, the V gene TRBV10-3, with D unclear. The V and J ends lost 0 bases and 4 bases respectively, with 10 bases between them. The germline V gene has CDR1 ENHRY and CDR2 SYGVKD. This CDR3 is built from 15 residues. CDR3 protein: CAISESMGKNQPQHF. In DNA form, the CDR3 reads TGTGCCATCAGTGAGTCGATGGGAAAAAATCAGCCCCAGCATTTT.